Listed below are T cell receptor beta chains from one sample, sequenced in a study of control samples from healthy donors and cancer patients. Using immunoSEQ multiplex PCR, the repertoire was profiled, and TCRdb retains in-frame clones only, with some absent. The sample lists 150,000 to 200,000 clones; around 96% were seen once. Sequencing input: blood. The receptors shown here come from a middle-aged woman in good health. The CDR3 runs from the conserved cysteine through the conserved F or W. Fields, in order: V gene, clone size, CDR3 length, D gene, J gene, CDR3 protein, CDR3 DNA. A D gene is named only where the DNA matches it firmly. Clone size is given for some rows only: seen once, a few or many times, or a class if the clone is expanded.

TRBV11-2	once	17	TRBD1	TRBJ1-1	CASSFVPGQRDGKSAFF	TGTGCCAGCAGCTTTGTCCCGGGACAGCGGGACGGGAAAAGTGCTTTCTTT
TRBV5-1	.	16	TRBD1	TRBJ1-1	CASSYRTGGANTEAFF	TGCGCCAGCAGCTACCGGACAGGGGGCGCGAACACTGAAGCTTTCTTT
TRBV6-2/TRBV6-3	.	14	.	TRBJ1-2	CASCPLRVGAGYTF	TGTGCCAGCTGCCCTCTCAGGGTAGGGGCTGGCTACACCTTC
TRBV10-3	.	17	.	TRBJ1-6	CAIRASIRNLSNSPLHF	TGTGCCATCAGGGCCTCAATCAGAAATCTGAGTAATTCACCCCTCCACTTT
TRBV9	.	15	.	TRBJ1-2	CASSADTKTLYGYTF	TGTGCCAGCAGCGCCGACACGAAAACCCTCTATGGCTACACCTTC
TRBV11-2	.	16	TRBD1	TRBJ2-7	CASSREAGTGIYEQYF	TGTGCCAGCAGCCGGGAAGCCGGGACAGGGATCTACGAGCAGTACTTC
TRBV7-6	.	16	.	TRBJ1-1	CASSLVGGRLNTEAFF	TGTGCCAGCAGCTTAGTAGGTGGCAGATTGAACACTGAAGCTTTCTTT
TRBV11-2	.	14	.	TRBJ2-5	CASSLRRSQETQYF	TGTGCCAGCAGCCTGCGGCGGTCCCAAGAGACCCAGTACTTC
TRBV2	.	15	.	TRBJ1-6	CASRVSAEVISPLHF	TGTGCCAGCAGGGTTTCGGCAGAAGTAATTTCACCCCTCCACTTT
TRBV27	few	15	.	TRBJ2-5	CASSLSLGDQETQYF	TGTGCCAGCAGTTTATCCCTGGGGGACCAAGAGACCCAGTACTTC
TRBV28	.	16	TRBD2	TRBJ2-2	CASSSGLAGRTGELFF	TGTGCCAGCAGTTCCGGACTAGCGGGGCGCACCGGGGAGCTGTTTTTT
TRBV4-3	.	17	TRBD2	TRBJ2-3	CASSQTGTSGSTDTQYF	TGCGCCAGCAGCCAAACTGGGACTAGCGGAAGCACAGATACGCAGTATTTT
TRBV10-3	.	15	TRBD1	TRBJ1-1	CAISERDSRNTEAFF	TGTGCCATCAGTGAGCGGGACAGCCGGAACACTGAAGCTTTCTTT
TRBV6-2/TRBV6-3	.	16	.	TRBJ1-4	CASSSPGSKWGEKLFF	TGTGCCAGCAGTTCTCCGGGATCGAAATGGGGAGAAAAACTGTTTTTT
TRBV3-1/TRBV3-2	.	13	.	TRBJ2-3	CASSQRDTDTQYF	TGTGCCAGCAGCCAAAGGGACACAGATACGCAGTATTTT
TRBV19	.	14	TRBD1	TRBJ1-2	CASKSTGVNYGYTF	TGTGCCAGTAAGTCGACAGGGGTTAACTATGGCTACACCTTC